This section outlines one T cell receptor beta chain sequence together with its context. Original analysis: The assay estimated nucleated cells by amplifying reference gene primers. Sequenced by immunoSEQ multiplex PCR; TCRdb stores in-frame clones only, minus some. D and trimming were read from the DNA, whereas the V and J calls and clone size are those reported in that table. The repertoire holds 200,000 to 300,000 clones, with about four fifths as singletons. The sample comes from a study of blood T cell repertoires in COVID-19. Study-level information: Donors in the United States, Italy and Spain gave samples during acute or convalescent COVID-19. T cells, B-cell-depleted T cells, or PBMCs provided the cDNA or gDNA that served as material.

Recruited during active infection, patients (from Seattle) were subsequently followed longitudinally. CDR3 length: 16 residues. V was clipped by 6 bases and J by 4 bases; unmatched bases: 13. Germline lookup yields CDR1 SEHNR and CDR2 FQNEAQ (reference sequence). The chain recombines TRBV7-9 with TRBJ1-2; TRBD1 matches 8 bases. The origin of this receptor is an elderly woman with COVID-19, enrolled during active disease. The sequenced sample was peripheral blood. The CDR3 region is CASRQLGQGASYGYTF. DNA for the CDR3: TGTGCCAGCAGACAACTTGGGCAGGGGGCTTCCTATGGCTACACCTTC.